The 28 T cell receptor beta chains below all came from one sample that was sequenced in a study of CD8 T cells in Susac syndrome. Random-hexamer reverse transcription was applied to about 0.45 to 1 ug RNA. TCRdb analysed the immunoSEQ multiplex PCR reads with MiXCR anew, one entry per CDR3 protein. The sample includes about 250,000 distinct CDR3 sequences, roughly 95% of them seen just once. Sample: CD4+ T cells from PBMCs. The receptors were sampled from a human donor with multiple sclerosis.

This chain joins TRBV29-1 and TRBJ1-2; TRBD1 matches at 8 bases. J gave up 8 bases and V 1 base, and 9 bases lay outside the gene matches. Germline CDR1 SQVTM, CDR2 ANQGSEA. The CDR3 length is 14 residues. The CDR3 nucleotides are TGCAGCGTTGAAGGCAACAGGGGGGTCGGGGGCTACACCTTC. This gives the protein CSVEGNRGVGGYTF.

The chain employs TRBV28 and TRBJ2-1, with D perhaps matching TRBD1 (7 bases). Germline V CDR1 and CDR2: MDHEN, SYDVKM. V was clipped by 4 bases and J by 6 bases, with 16 bases between them. The CDR3 is 15 amino acids. The CDR3 DNA follows: TGTGCCAGCAGTTCGACAGGGAGGTCAGGCAATGAGCAGTTCTTC. Translation gives CASSSTGRSGNEQFF.

The chain couples TRBV10-3 to TRBJ1-6; 11 bases fit TRBD1. Trimming cost V 2 bases and J 0 bases; bases outside gene matches: 3. The CDR3 contains 18 residues. In germline, CDR1 is ENHRY, CDR2 SYGVKD. Here the CDR3 DNA reads TGTGCCATCAGTGAGGGACAGGGGGCAGGCTCCTATAATTCACCCCTCCACTTT. Residues: CAISEGQGAGSYNSPLHF.

The chain is built from TRBV29-1 and TRBJ2-3; tentative D call: TRBD1 (6 bases). Trimming pared 2 bases from V and 3 bases from J, leaving 6 bases between. In germline, CDR1 is SQVTM, CDR2 ANQGSEA. The CDR3 length is 12 residues. CDR3 bases: TGCAGCGTTGAACAGGGGACAGATACGCAGTATTTT. Amino acid sequence: CSVEQGTDTQYF.

The chain uses TRBV20-1 and TRBJ2-7, with TRBD1 as a possible D gene (5 bases). V shed 6 bases and J shed 3 bases, with 15 bases lying between them. Germline V gene data show CDR1 as DFQATT and CDR2 as SNEGSKA (reference sequence). CDR3 size: 13 residues. The DNA of the CDR3 is TGCAGTGCAACCAGGGTAGTGGACTACGAGCAGTACTTC. Its translation: CSATRVVDYEQYF.

The chain uses TRBV7-2 and TRBJ2-5, with TRBD1 identical over 7 bases. The CDR3 has 14 residues. CDR1 is SGHTA and CDR2 is FQGNSA in the germline V gene. V trimming: 2 bases; J trimming: 2 bases; junction bases outside the gene matches: 2. The CDR3 DNA sequence: TGTGCCAGCAGCTTAACAGGGGCGCAAGAGACCCAGTACTTC. This translates into CASSLTGAQETQYF.

The chain employs TRBV9 and TRBJ2-1, with TRBD2 matching 7 bases. The CDR3 is 15 amino acids. Losses at the gene ends were 1 base for V and 10 bases for J; bases not matched to a gene: 11. Germline values: CDR1 SGDLS, CDR2 YYNGEE. CDR3 protein: CASSVSAGRGEEQFF. CDR3 DNA: TGTGCCAGCAGCGTATCCGCGGGACGGGGGGAGGAGCAGTTCTTC. Full variable domain (missing parts from reference TRBV9 and TRBJ2-1): DSGVTQTPKHLITATGQRVTLRCSPRSGDLSVYWYQQSLDQGLQFLIQYYNGEERAKGNILERFSAQQFPDLHSELNLSSLELGDSALYFCASSVSAGRGEEQFFGPGTRLTVL.

J is TRBJ2-1 and V is TRBV20-1, with TRBD2 as a possible D gene (6 bases). The CDR3 is 14 amino acids. Germline CDR1 and CDR2: DFQATT and SNEGSKA (reference sequence). Deletions cut 1 base from V and 14 bases from J, with 21 bases between. CDR3 amino acids: CSARGTAGPVEEFF. As DNA, the CDR3 is TGCAGTGCTAGAGGCACGGCGGGACCCGTGGAGGAGTTCTTC.

V is TRBV30 and J is TRBJ1-5, with 9 bases fitting TRBD1. CDR3 size: 13 residues. Germline assignment: CDR1 GTSNPN and CDR2 SVGIG (reference sequence). J gave up 7 bases and V 5 bases, and 6 bases lay outside the gene matches. As DNA, the CDR3 is TGTGCCTGGTCAACAGGGGGCGGGCAGCCCCAGCATTTT. Translating it yields CAWSTGGGQPQHF.

The J gene is TRBJ1-2, the V gene TRBV29-1; 8 positions match TRBD1. CDR1 and CDR2 from the germline V gene are SQVTM and ANQGSEA. The CDR3 totals 11 residues. V gave up 4 bases and J gave up 7 bases; unmatched junction bases: 2. CDR3 region: CSVVTGGGYTF. CDR3 DNA: TGCAGCGTTGTAACAGGGGGTGGCTACACCTTC.

This chain links TRBV3-1 with TRBJ1-2, with no clear D. The CDR3 contains 16 residues. From germline, CDR1 is LGHDT and CDR2 YNNKEL (reference sequence). Trimming cost V 1 base and J 4 bases, with 16 bases left between them. The CDR3 loop reads CASSQAGRPPAYGYTF. CDR3 coding DNA: TGTGCCAGCAGCCAAGCGGGCAGGCCGCCGGCCTATGGCTACACCTTC.

This chain uses TRBV3-1 with TRBJ1-2; maybe TRBD1 (5 bases). The CDR3 spans 14 residues. V was pared by 3 bases and J by 6 bases, with 14 bases between. Germline loops: CDR1 LGHDT, CDR2 YNNKEL (reference sequence). The CDR3 loop is CASSQDTEEHGYTF. In nucleotides, the CDR3 is TGTGCCAGCAGCCAGGACACGGAGGAACATGGCTACACCTTC.

This clonotype is a singleton in its sample. This sequence joins TRBV6-5 and TRBJ2-7, with a possible D match to TRBD2 (5 bases). The CDR3 runs 14 residues. With 6 bases removed from V and 5 bases from J, the gap between germline ends came to 17 bases. Per the germline V gene, CDR1 is MNHEY and CDR2 is SVGAGI. The CDR3 protein is CASRLGPLEDEQYF. The CDR3 DNA follows: TGTGCCAGCAGACTGGGCCCGCTGGAGGACGAGCAGTACTTC.

This chain links TRBV28 with TRBJ2-2; D might be TRBD2 (6 bases). Per germline, CDR1 MDHEN and CDR2 SYDVKM. V was trimmed by 7 bases and J by 7 bases, leaving 16 bases between them. The CDR3 runs 14 residues. Here the CDR3 reads CASMNGGSGGELFF. The CDR3 coding sequence is TGTGCCAGCATGAACGGGGGTTCGGGCGGGGAGCTGTTTTTT.

This chain uses TRBV29-1 with TRBJ1-1; 8 nucleotides agree with TRBD1. The CDR3 loop spans 13 amino acids. V lost 4 bases and J lost 2; bases outside the gene matches: 3. Germline V gives CDR1 SQVTM, CDR2 ANQGSEA. The CDR3 DNA is TGCAGCGTTGGGACAGGGCTAAACACTGAAGCTTTCTTT. This gives the protein CSVGTGLNTEAFF.

The chain carries TRBV5-1 and TRBJ1-1; D is ambiguous. The CDR3 runs 16 residues. The germline V and J ends were trimmed by 3 bases and 0 bases, with 15 bases remaining between them. Germline V lookup: CDR1 SGHRS, CDR2 YFSETQ. CDR3 bases: TGCGCCAGCAGCTCATCGCTCGGTGGGGTGAACACTGAAGCTTTCTTT. It translates to CASSSSLGGVNTEAFF.

The V gene is TRBV12-3 or TRBV12-4, the J gene TRBJ1-5; D is uncertain. CDR3 length: 13 residues. Trimming took off 2 bases at V and 5 bases at J, with 7 bases between the two ends. DNA for the CDR3: TGTGCCAGCAGTTTACAGAAATATCAGCCCCAGCATTTT. Protein product: CASSLQKYQPQHF.

This chain links TRBV7-9 with TRBJ2-5, with D tentatively TRBD1 (6 bases). The CDR3 covers 12 residues. Germline CDR1 and CDR2: SEHNR and FQNEAQ (reference sequence). The V end was cut by 2 bases, the J end by 6 bases, with 7 bases between. This CDR3 reads CASSLRGKTQYF. CDR3 nucleotide sequence: TGTGCCAGCAGCTTAAGGGGGAAGACCCAGTACTTC.

This CDR3 is CASSPTVVTEAFF. The CDR3 DNA is TGTGCCAGCAGCCCCACGGTGGTTACTGAAGCTTTCTTT. The rearrangement uses TRBV7-2 and TRBJ1-1; D remains unclear. V was shortened by 5 bases and J by 5 bases, with 12 bases between the two germline ends. Germline CDR1 and CDR2: SGHTA and FQGNSA. There are 13 residues in the CDR3.

The V call is TRBV7-3, the J call TRBJ2-3; TRBD2 aligns across 8 bases. The CDR3 is 16 residues long. V lost 5 bases and J lost 0; bases outside the gene matches: 7. CDR1 is SGHTA and CDR2 is FQGTGA in the germline V gene. In DNA form, the CDR3 reads TGTGCCAGCAGCGAAACGGGGGGGCGGAGCACAGATACGCAGTATTTT. The encoded protein is CASSETGGRSTDTQYF.

V usage is TRBV28 and J usage is TRBJ1-2; perhaps TRBD1 as D (6 bases). Germline V CDR1 and CDR2: MDHEN, SYDVKM. The CDR3 consists of 14 residues. Trimming cost V 2 bases and J 4 bases, with 11 bases left between them. The CDR3 loop is CASSLGRGSYGYTF. The CDR3 DNA reads as TGTGCCAGCAGTTTAGGCAGGGGAAGCTATGGCTACACCTTC.

The chain has TRBV5-1 and TRBJ1-5; D possibly corresponds to TRBD1 (5 bases). V was clipped by 4 bases and J by 5 bases, with 16 bases between them. Germline V gene sequence: CDR1 SGHRS, CDR2 YFSETQ. The CDR3 contains 15 residues. The CDR3 bases are TGCGCCAGCAGCCCGAATGTCGGGGGGGATCAGCCCCAGCATTTT. Translating gives CASSPNVGGDQPQHF.

The chain is built from TRBV3-1 and TRBJ1-4; no reliable D call. The CDR3 is made up of 16 amino acids. V lost 0 bases, J lost 6 bases, and 14 bases lay in between. The V gene's germline CDR1 is LGHDT and CDR2 YNNKEL (reference sequence). The CDR3 DNA reads as TGTGCCAGCAGCCAAGAGCTCGTGGTGTTCGATGAAAAACTGTTTTTT. Its protein product is CASSQELVVFDEKLFF. The full variable domain, completed using reference TRBV3-1 and TRBJ1-4, is DTAVSQTPKYLVTQMGNDKSIKCEQNLGHDTMYWYKQDSKKFLKIMFSYNNKELIINETVPNRFSPKSPDKAHLNLHINSLELGDSAVYFCASSQELVVFDEKLFFGSGTQLSVL.

This chain links TRBV6-5 with TRBJ2-7; D may be TRBD1 (6 bases). The CDR3 spans 14 residues. Between the trimmed V and J ends, which lost 6 bases and 6 bases, there was a span of 18 bases. CDR1 is MNHEY and CDR2 is SVGAGI in the germline V gene. The CDR3, as DNA: TGTGCCAGCAGATTAACCAGGGGAAACTCCGAGCAGTACTTC. It encodes CASRLTRGNSEQYF.

This chain uses TRBV20-1 with TRBJ2-1, with 8 nucleotides matching TRBD2. The CDR3 contains 14 residues. J lost 9 bases, V lost 3 bases, and 10 bases had no gene match. Germline V gene data show CDR1 as DFQATT and CDR2 as SNEGSKA (reference sequence). The CDR3 DNA follows: TGCAGTGCTAGCGAGCGGGAGAGAATCACTGAGCAGTTCTTC. Residues: CSASERERITEQFF.

V is TRBV20-1 and J is TRBJ2-7; a possible D gene is TRBD1 (7 bases). The CDR3 runs 13 residues. The germline V gene encodes CDR1 DFQATT and CDR2 SNEGSKA (reference sequence). Trimming cost V 6 bases and J 3 bases, with 15 bases left between them. In DNA form, the CDR3 reads TGCAGTGCCCCGGGGGCAGGGGGCTACGAGCAGTACTTC. This sequence encodes CSAPGAGGYEQYF.

The V gene is TRBV6-5, the J gene TRBJ1-6; 7 nucleotides agree with TRBD1. The V segment lost 6 bases and the J segment 5 bases; nucleotides outside the gene matches: 4. This CDR3 is 14 amino acids long. Per germline, CDR1 MNHEY and CDR2 SVGAGI. CDR3 sequence: CASSQGVDNSPLHF. The CDR3 DNA follows: TGTGCCAGCAGCCAGGGGGTGGATAATTCACCCCTCCACTTT.

This chain uses TRBV19 with TRBJ2-6; D perhaps matches TRBD2 (6 bases). The CDR3 extends over 18 amino acids. Trimming pared 7 bases from V and 1 base from J, leaving 20 bases between. Germline V lookup: CDR1 LNHDA, CDR2 SQIVND (reference sequence). CDR3 bases: TGTGCCAGTATTGGAGGGTCGGGTGGGTTTTCTGGGGCCAACGTCCTGACTTTC. Its protein is CASIGGSGGFSGANVLTF.